One and the same sample provided the 14 T cell receptor beta chains below, sequenced in a study of blood T cell repertoires in COVID-19. TCRdb's table, derived via immunoSEQ multiplex PCR, lists solely in-frame clones and lacks some. The table lists around 140,000 clones, more than 70% of them singletons. The source material was peripheral blood. These TCRs come from a woman in her sixties or seventies with acute or convalescent COVID-19.

The rearrangement links TRBV28 to TRBJ2-4, with D perhaps matching TRBD1 (5 bases). Germline CDR1 and CDR2: MDHEN and SYDVKM. V was trimmed by 4 bases and J by 0 bases, leaving 16 bases between them. CDR3 length: 17 residues. The CDR3 nucleotides read TGTGCCAGCAGTTCCCAAGGACATGGGTTAGCCAAAAACATTCAGTACTTC. Protein: CASSSQGHGLAKNIQYF.

The rearrangement links TRBV9 to TRBJ2-1, with 8 bases matching TRBD2. The germline V gene encodes CDR1 SGDLS and CDR2 YYNGEE. The CDR3 covers 13 residues. Losses at the gene ends were 0 bases for V and 10 bases for J; bases not matched to a gene: 3. Here the CDR3 reads CASSVGQRGEQFF. CDR3 DNA sequence: TGTGCCAGCAGCGTAGGCCAGCGGGGGGAGCAGTTCTTC.

This chain connects TRBV5-1 to TRBJ1-5, with 8 bases identical to TRBD1. J gave up 0 bases and V 2 bases, and 10 bases lay outside the gene matches. CDR1 and CDR2 from the germline V gene are SGHRS and YFSETQ. The CDR3 covers 18 residues. This chain's CDR3 is CASSLGTGGTTSNQPQHF. Written as DNA, the CDR3 is TGCGCCAGCAGCTTAGGGACAGGTGGTACTACTAGCAATCAGCCCCAGCATTTT.

The genes are TRBV6-1 and TRBJ2-5; possible D gene TRBD2, 5 bases. The CDR3 length is 15 residues. Germline CDR1 is MNHNS and CDR2 is SASEGT. V dropped 1 base and J dropped 7 bases, with 16 bases sitting between them. The chain's CDR3 is CASSEGGPGAGTQYF. The CDR3 bases are TGTGCCAGCAGTGAAGGAGGGCCAGGTGCGGGGACCCAGTACTTC.

The chain couples TRBV15 to TRBJ2-5; 10 bases agree with TRBD2. The CDR3 has 15 residues. Germline V gives CDR1 LNHNV, CDR2 YYDKDF (reference sequence). V dropped 0 bases and J dropped 7; count of bases not matched to a gene: 5. CDR3 loop: CATSRDPAGGVTQYF. CDR3 bases: TGTGCCACCAGCAGAGATCCAGCGGGGGGGGTGACCCAGTACTTC.

The gene calls are TRBV11-3 and TRBJ2-5; the match to TRBD2 covers 9 bases. This CDR3 comprises 15 residues. After removal of 1 base from V and 5 bases from J, the junction contained 5 bases not matched to a gene. Per germline, CDR1 SGHNT and CDR2 YENEEA. The CDR3 nucleotides are TGTGCCAGCAGCTTAGGGGGGGGACTAGCTGAGACCCAGTACTTC. It yields the protein CASSLGGGLAETQYF.

This clone is a singleton in its sample. V gene TRBV9 combines with J gene TRBJ2-1, with D maybe TRBD2 (6 bases). The length of the CDR3 is 12 residues. Trimming took off 4 bases at V and 13 bases at J, with 15 bases between the two ends. The germline CDR1 and CDR2 sequences are SGDLS and YYNGEE. The CDR3 DNA sequence: TGTGCCAGCAGCCTGGGGACGGCGGGACAGTTCTTC. This sequence encodes CASSLGTAGQFF.

The chain employs TRBV18 and TRBJ1-5; TRBD1 matches at 7 bases. V dropped 4 bases and J dropped 6; count of bases not matched to a gene: 3. CDR1 KGHSH and CDR2 LQKENI come from the germline V gene. This CDR3 region has 13 residues. The CDR3 reads CASSQDRAQPQHF. CDR3 bases: TGTGCCAGCTCACAAGACAGGGCTCAGCCCCAGCATTTT. Full variable domain (outside the CDR3, taken from reference TRBV18 and TRBJ1-5): NAGVMQNPRHLVRRRGQEARLRCSPMKGHSHVYWYRQLPEEGLKFMVYLQKENIIDESGMPKERFSAEFPKEGPSILRIQQVVRGDSAAYFCASSQDRAQPQHFGDGTRLSIL.

This clone was detected ten times or more. V usage is TRBV5-1 and J usage is TRBJ1-2; 10 bases match TRBD1. V lost 4 bases and J lost 8; bases outside the gene matches: 17. Germline V gene lookup returns CDR1 SGHRS and CDR2 YFSETQ. This CDR3 contains 17 residues. The CDR3 is CASSPRVSGQGTLGYTF. The DNA for the CDR3 is TGCGCCAGCAGCCCCAGAGTATCGGGACAGGGGACGTTAGGCTACACCTTC.

The J gene is TRBJ2-1, the V gene TRBV10-1; 8 bases align to TRBD2. CDR3 size: 15 residues. With 3 bases clipped from V and 2 bases from J, the junction kept 3 bases outside the gene matches. The germline V gene has CDR1 WNHNN and CDR2 SYGVQD (reference sequence). This chain's CDR3 is CASSEKAGAYNEQFF. In nucleotides, the CDR3 is TGCGCCAGCAGTGAAAAAGCGGGGGCCTACAATGAGCAGTTCTTC.

This chain uses TRBV7-2 with TRBJ2-7, with D possibly being TRBD2 (6 bases). This CDR3 contains 16 residues. Germline CDR1 and CDR2: SGHTA and FQGNSA. The V gene lost 2 bases and the J gene lost 1 base, with 15 bases spanning the gap. The CDR3 loop is CASSLLSLEGSYEQYF. In DNA, the CDR3 is TGTGCCAGCAGCTTATTGTCCCTGGAGGGATCCTACGAGCAGTACTTC.

The CDR3 protein is CASSVFEGAIEAFF. The CDR3 DNA follows: TGTGCCAGCAGTGTGTTTGAAGGGGCAATTGAAGCTTTCTTT. This sequence joins TRBV2 and TRBJ1-1; D is possibly TRBD1 (5 bases). From germline, CDR1 is SNHLY and CDR2 FYNNEI. V lost 4 bases to trimming and J lost 7 bases, with 16 bases between them. CDR3 length equals 14 residues.

This chain links TRBV5-8 with TRBJ1-1; D uncertain. Germline assignment: CDR1 SGHTS and CDR2 YDEGEE. The V and J ends lost 2 bases and 0 bases respectively, with 8 bases between them. The CDR3 runs to 14 residues. Here the CDR3 DNA reads TGTGCCAGCAGCTTCCGGGTTTTGAACACTGAAGCTTTCTTT. Its protein is CASSFRVLNTEAFF.

CDR3 protein: CASSDRGQGTQYF. The CDR3 DNA is TGTGCCAGCAGCGACAGGGGGCAGGGGACCCAGTACTTC. This chain links TRBV7-3 with TRBJ2-5; 10 bases line up with TRBD1. Trimming removed 5 bases from V and 7 bases from J; junction bases left unmatched: 4. This CDR3 has 13 amino acids. CDR1 is SGHTA, CDR2 FQGTGA, per germline.